This T cell receptor (beta chain) came from a study of T-cell reconstitution after alpha-beta-depleted transplantation in children. The V gene's germline CDR1 is DFQATT and CDR2 SNEGSKA (reference sequence). V lost 0 bases and J lost 0, with 12 bases in between. This CDR3 has 15 residues. This clonotype was seen at least ten times. Molecular barcoding with unique molecular identifiers was used for the TCRbeta library. TCRdb redid the calling of the PCR reads with MiXCR, one entry per CDR3 protein. The sample contains about 690,000 distinct CDR3 sequences, roughly 17% of which appear only once. This TCR was recovered from a human donor who donated a stem cell graft to a child with acute myeloid leukemia. This specimen consisted of PBMCs from the stem cell graft donor, obtained from the stem cell graft. The chain couples TRBV20-1 to TRBJ2-7; no definite D call. The CDR3 protein is CSARDPFLSSYEQYF. Written as DNA, the CDR3 is TGCAGTGCTAGAGATCCCTTTTTAAGCTCCTACGAGCAGTACTTC.